What follows are 32 T cell receptor beta chains derived from one specimen sequenced in a study of shared clonotypes between healthy human individuals. The method was immunoSEQ multiplex PCR; TCRdb's version includes in-frame clones alone and lacks a portion of them. The sample includes millions of clones, over 85% of them seen just once. The specimen sequenced was naive CD4+ T cells from PBMCs. Subset of the sample: CD45RA+ positively selected. The receptors stem from a young man in good health. Some clones in this sample may be carry-over from other donors' samples.

V and J are TRBV18 and TRBJ1-1; D is undetermined. V shed 2 bases and J shed 2 bases, with 3 bases lying between them. The length of the CDR3 is 12 residues. The germline V gene encodes CDR1 KGHSH and CDR2 LQKENI. CDR3 coding DNA: TGTGCCAGCTCACCAGACAACACTGAAGCTTTCTTT. Amino acids: CASSPDNTEAFF. Looking up the rest from reference TRBV18 and TRBJ1-1 gives the full variable domain: NAGVMQNPRHLVRRRGQEARLRCSPMKGHSHVYWYRQLPEEGLKFMVYLQKENIIDESGMPKERFSAEFPKEGPSILRIQQVVRGDSAAYFCASSPDNTEAFFGQGTRLTVV.

The chain has TRBV6-5 and TRBJ1-2; a weak D match, TRBD1 (5 bases). Trimming stripped 6 bases from V and 3 bases from J, with 8 bases between. In germline, CDR1 is MNHEY, CDR2 SVGAGI. The CDR3 spans 12 residues. In nucleotides, the CDR3 is TGTGCCAGCAGGGGGCAACACTATGGCTACACCTTC. Its translation: CASRGQHYGYTF.

The genes are TRBV27 and TRBJ1-4, with TRBD1 matching over 7 bases. This CDR3 spans 15 amino acids. With 0 bases clipped from V and 4 bases from J, the junction kept 2 bases outside the gene matches. The germline CDR1 and CDR2 sequences are MNHEY and SMNVEV (reference sequence). This CDR3 reads CASSLSGGVNEKLFF. CDR3 bases: TGTGCCAGCAGTTTATCAGGGGGCGTTAATGAAAAACTGTTTTTT.

This clone was found once. The CDR3 sequence is CASSQGATSSYNEQFF. The CDR3 region has the DNA TGCGCCAGCAGCCAAGGGGCGACGTCCTCCTACAATGAGCAGTTCTTC. This rearrangement joins TRBV4-3 to TRBJ2-1; D remains ambiguous. V was shortened by 1 base and J by 0 bases, with 10 bases between the two germline ends. The germline gives CDR1 LGHNA, CDR2 YSLEER. CDR3 length equals 16 residues.

The chain joins TRBV7-3 to TRBJ1-2; D possibly corresponds to TRBD1 (6 bases). The CDR3 has 14 amino acids. Between the trimmed V and J ends, which lost 5 bases and 7 bases, there was a span of 17 bases. The V gene's germline CDR1 is SGHTA and CDR2 FQGTGA. This chain's CDR3 is CASSPQGRGSGYTF. The DNA for the CDR3 is TGTGCCAGCAGCCCCCAGGGGCGCGGGTCTGGCTACACCTTC.

The J gene is TRBJ2-7, the V gene TRBV5-8, with unresolved D. The CDR3 totals 14 residues. Between the trimmed V and J ends, which lost 0 bases and 6 bases, there was a span of 13 bases. Per germline, CDR1 SGHTS and CDR2 YDEGEE. CDR3 nucleotides: TGTGCCAGCAGCTTGGGTGGGGTCGGCGGCGAGCAGTACTTC. Its protein product is CASSLGGVGGEQYF.

This chain links TRBV28 with TRBJ2-3; 8 nucleotides line up with TRBD2. The germline CDR1 and CDR2 sequences are MDHEN and SYDVKM. The CDR3 is 16 residues long. V lost 8 bases and J lost 6; bases outside the gene matches: 16. CDR3 bases: TGTGCCAGCCGGGCTAGCGGGCCCCCGGGGGCGGATACGCAGTATTTT. It yields the protein CASRASGPPGADTQYF. The full variable domain, in which reference TRBV28 and TRBJ2-3 provide the parts outside the CDR3, is DVKVTQSSRYLVKRTGEKVFLECVQDMDHENMFWYRQDPGLGLRLIYFSYDVKMKEKGDIPEGYSVSREKKERFSLILESASTNQTSMYLCASRASGPPGADTQYFGPGTRLTVL.

V gene TRBV30 combines with J gene TRBJ1-2; TRBD1 is a possible D gene (5 bases). The CDR3 is 13 residues long. Trimming cost V 2 bases and J 8 bases, with 15 bases left between them. The germline V gene encodes CDR1 GTSNPN and CDR2 SVGIG (reference sequence). CDR3 in amino acids: CAWSNQGTLGYTF. The CDR3 DNA sequence: TGTGCCTGGAGTAATCAGGGAACCCTAGGCTACACCTTC.

Comments on this clone: The same CDR3 is also encoded by other DNA sequences in this sample. Written as DNA, the CDR3 is TGTGCCAGCTCACCAGTAACCGGGGAGCTGTTTTTT. Protein sequence: CASSPVTGELFF. The chain recombines TRBV18 with TRBJ2-2; D call uncertain. The CDR3 sequence is 12 residues long. Looked up from germline, CDR1 is KGHSH and CDR2 is LQKENI. V lost 2 bases and J lost 5, with 3 bases in between.

The chain recombines TRBV25-1 with TRBJ1-1; D is unclear. Germline V CDR1 and CDR2: MGHDK, SYGVNS. CDR3 length: 12 residues. The ends were cut back, 5 bases at V and 0 bases at J, with 4 bases in the middle. The CDR3 nucleotides are TGTGCCAGCAGTAGAATGAACACTGAAGCTTTCTTT. It encodes CASSRMNTEAFF.

This sequence joins TRBV27 and TRBJ2-7, with 16 bases fitting TRBD2. Per germline, CDR1 MNHEY and CDR2 SMNVEV (reference sequence). The CDR3 totals 16 residues. Trimming removed 6 bases from V and 4 bases from J; junction bases left unmatched: 6. CDR3 sequence reads: CASRYPGLAGGYEQYF. The CDR3 bases are TGTGCCAGCAGGTACCCGGGACTAGCGGGAGGGTACGAGCAGTACTTC.

The genes are TRBV7-9 and TRBJ2-5; TRBD2 aligns across 7 bases. Germline trimming cut 5 bases from V and 5 bases from J; bases unmatched to any gene: 14. Germline loops: CDR1 SEHNR, CDR2 FQNEAQ (reference sequence). The CDR3 has 16 residues. The CDR3 region is CASSPPVSGKLETQYF. CDR3 DNA: TGTGCCAGCAGCCCTCCCGTGAGCGGGAAACTTGAGACCCAGTACTTC.

This clone was detected once. The chain recombines TRBV5-4 with TRBJ1-2; D perhaps matches TRBD1 (6 bases). V was pared by 4 bases and J by 3 bases, with 22 bases between. The CDR3 spans 17 residues. Germline assignment: CDR1 SGHNT and CDR2 YYREEE (reference sequence). The CDR3 bases are TGTGCCAGCAGCCCTGGTGCTCTAGGACAGCGATACTATGGCTACACCTTC. Residues: CASSPGALGQRYYGYTF.

The rearrangement uses TRBV6-6 and TRBJ2-3, with TRBD2 matching 7 bases. The CDR3 runs 14 residues. CDR1 and CDR2 from the germline V gene are MNHNY and SVGAGI (reference sequence). V was pared by 7 bases and J by 2 bases, with 6 bases of the junction left unmatched. The chain's CDR3 is CASTSGRDTDTQYF. The CDR3 DNA reads as TGTGCCAGCACTAGCGGAAGAGACACAGATACGCAGTATTTT.

The J gene is TRBJ2-2, the V gene TRBV7-9; 10 bases are a match to TRBD2. CDR3 length: 18 amino acids. Germline lookup yields CDR1 SEHNR and CDR2 FQNEAQ (reference sequence). The junction had 5 bases not matched to a gene; V was cut back by 1 base and J by 0 bases. CDR3 in amino acids: CASSLVLAGKPNTGELFF. CDR3 DNA: TGTGCCAGCAGCTTAGTACTAGCGGGGAAGCCGAACACCGGGGAGCTGTTTTTT.

The rearrangement uses TRBV28 and TRBJ1-2, with D perhaps matching TRBD1 (6 bases). The CDR3 runs to 15 residues. With 1 base removed from V and 1 base from J, the gap between germline ends came to 10 bases. The germline V gene encodes CDR1 MDHEN and CDR2 SYDVKM. CDR3 amino acids: CASSLSGQRNYGYTF. CDR3 coding DNA: TGTGCCAGCAGTTTATCGGGACAACGTAACTATGGCTACACCTTC.

The gene calls are TRBV7-2 and TRBJ1-4; 10 bases agree with TRBD1. CDR1 SGHTA and CDR2 FQGNSA come from the germline V gene. CDR3 length: 15 residues. V shed 5 bases, J shed 5 bases, and the junction held 5 bases outside the gene matches. The CDR3 reads CASSVGQGENEKLFF. CDR3 nucleotide sequence: TGTGCCAGCAGCGTAGGACAGGGGGAGAATGAAAAACTGTTTTTT.

The rearrangement uses TRBV15 and TRBJ2-1, with D perhaps matching TRBD2 (6 bases). This CDR3 is built from 16 residues. Between the trimmed V and J ends, which lost 4 bases and 7 bases, there was a span of 20 bases. Germline assignment: CDR1 LNHNV and CDR2 YYDKDF (reference sequence). Here the CDR3 DNA reads TGTGCCACCAGCAAAATGACGGGGGTTCGTTCTAATGAGCAGTTCTTC. Protein: CATSKMTGVRSNEQFF.

This clone was seen once. This chain joins TRBV28 and TRBJ2-7, with D tentatively TRBD1 (6 bases). The CDR3 has 13 residues. Germline CDR1 and CDR2: MDHEN and SYDVKM. V was pared by 8 bases and J by 3 bases, with 14 bases between. The CDR3 reads CASERTVGYEQYF. DNA for the CDR3: TGTGCCAGCGAAAGGACAGTCGGCTACGAGCAGTACTTC.

The genes are TRBV4-3 and TRBJ2-7; 7 bases align to TRBD1. The CDR3 extends over 12 amino acids. V shed 4 bases, J shed 3 bases, and the junction held 0 bases outside the gene matches. Germline V CDR1 and CDR2: LGHNA, YSLEER. CDR3 sequence: CASSRDSYEQYF. CDR3 coding DNA: TGCGCCAGCAGCCGGGACAGCTACGAGCAGTACTTC.

The count of this clone is one. The chain carries TRBV9 and TRBJ2-2, with D possibly matching TRBD1 (5 bases). CDR1 is SGDLS, CDR2 YYNGEE, per germline. The CDR3 covers 16 residues. Trimming removed 3 bases from V and 4 bases from J, with 16 bases in between. CDR3 protein: CASSDRRQGTTGELFF. As DNA, the CDR3 is TGTGCCAGCAGCGACCGACGGCAGGGTACCACCGGGGAGCTGTTTTTT.

This chain joins TRBV18 and TRBJ2-7, with no clear D. V was trimmed by 2 bases and J by 4 bases, leaving 9 bases between them. The CDR3 is 13 residues long. Germline V gives CDR1 KGHSH, CDR2 LQKENI. CDR3: CASSPYVDYEQYF. For the CDR3, the DNA is TGTGCCAGCTCACCATACGTAGATTACGAGCAGTACTTC.

CDR3 DNA sequence: TGTGCCAGCACCCGGGGTACGAATTCACCCCTCCACTTT. This codes for CASTRGTNSPLHF. The V and J genes are TRBV28 and TRBJ1-6; no reliable D call. The CDR3 loop spans 13 amino acids. V shed 7 bases and J shed 7 bases, with 11 bases lying between them. The germline V gene encodes CDR1 MDHEN and CDR2 SYDVKM.

This clone was observed once. This sequence joins TRBV7-9 and TRBJ2-5; TRBD2 is a possible D gene (5 bases). V lost 5 bases, J lost 5 bases, and 21 bases lay in between. CDR1 and CDR2 (germline): SEHNR, FQNEAQ (reference sequence). The CDR3 totals 16 residues. Written as DNA, the CDR3 is TGTGCCAGCAGCCGGGCGAGACCGGCCGGGGTGGAGACCCAGTACTTC. It is translated as CASSRARPAGVETQYF.

The CDR3 loop is CASSQGLVDEQYF. CDR3 DNA sequence: TGTGCCAGCAGCCAGGGACTAGTCGACGAGCAGTACTTC. J is TRBJ2-7 and V is TRBV4-2; 8 bases align to TRBD2. With 3 bases clipped from V and 5 bases from J, the junction kept 3 bases outside the gene matches. The germline gives CDR1 LGHNA, CDR2 YNFKEQ. The CDR3 consists of 13 residues.

This clone was found a few times. The CDR3 region is CASQPRDRGRQPQHF. The CDR3 DNA follows: TGTGCCAGCCAACCCCGGGACAGAGGGCGGCAGCCCCAGCATTTT. The V and J genes are TRBV28 and TRBJ1-5; 7 bases fit TRBD1. Unmatched junction bases numbered 14, after V lost 8 bases and J lost 7 bases. The CDR3 spans 15 residues. Germline V gives CDR1 MDHEN, CDR2 SYDVKM. Full variable domain (remainder filled in from reference TRBV28 and TRBJ1-5): DVKVTQSSRYLVKRTGEKVFLECVQDMDHENMFWYRQDPGLGLRLIYFSYDVKMKEKGDIPEGYSVSREKKERFSLILESASTNQTSMYLCASQPRDRGRQPQHFGDGTRLSIL.

V gene TRBV2 combines with J gene TRBJ2-5, with D possibly being TRBD2 (6 bases). Germline lookup yields CDR1 SNHLY and CDR2 FYNNEI. The germline V and J ends were trimmed by 6 bases and 7 bases, with 15 bases remaining between them. The CDR3 is 13 amino acids. The CDR3: CASRGATGRTQYF. For the CDR3, the DNA is TGTGCCAGCAGAGGGGCCACCGGGAGGACCCAGTACTTC.

The V gene is TRBV7-9, the J gene TRBJ2-3; D might be TRBD1 (6 bases). The CDR3 extends over 14 amino acids. V dropped 1 base and J dropped 7 bases, with 12 bases sitting between them. The germline V gene encodes CDR1 SEHNR and CDR2 FQNEAQ (reference sequence). CDR3 nucleotides: TGTGCCAGCAGCTTAGGGCAGGGGTCAAATACGCAGTATTTT. This encodes CASSLGQGSNTQYF.

V is TRBV6-1 and J is TRBJ2-7; D is perhaps TRBD2 (7 bases). V was cut by 7 bases and J by 2 bases, with 15 bases left in between. The CDR3 runs 14 residues. CDR1 and CDR2 (germline): MNHNS, SASEGT. The CDR3 protein is CASTSRGGTYEQYF. The CDR3 nucleotides read TGTGCCAGCACCAGTAGGGGGGGAACCTACGAGCAGTACTTC.

On this clone itself: This specimen includes other DNA sequences encoding the same CDR3. The gene calls are TRBV2 and TRBJ2-5; D gene ambiguous. The CDR3 sequence is 13 residues long. CDR1 and CDR2 (germline): SNHLY, FYNNEI. V lost 6 bases and J 2 bases, leaving 10 bases between the germline ends. This CDR3 is CASRDDKQETQYF. CDR3 DNA sequence: TGTGCCAGCAGGGACGATAAACAAGAGACCCAGTACTTC.

To note about this clone: Other DNA sequences in this sample translate to the same CDR3. V and J are TRBV9 and TRBJ2-3; unclear D gene. V was cut by 2 bases and J by 0 bases, with 7 bases left in between. The germline V gene encodes CDR1 SGDLS and CDR2 YYNGEE. The CDR3 consists of 14 residues. The CDR3 DNA reads as TGTGCCAGCAGCGTCTCTCCTAGCACAGATACGCAGTATTTT. It translates to CASSVSPSTDTQYF. The whole variable domain, filled in from reference TRBV9 and TRBJ2-3, reads DSGVTQTPKHLITATGQRVTLRCSPRSGDLSVYWYQQSLDQGLQFLIQYYNGEERAKGNILERFSAQQFPDLHSELNLSSLELGDSALYFCASSVSPSTDTQYFGPGTRLTVL.

As to this clone: This same CDR3 is encoded by further DNA sequences in the sample. The chain uses TRBV6-5 and TRBJ2-5; D might be TRBD1 (6 bases). V lost 0 bases, J lost 5 bases, and 13 bases lay in between. The length of the CDR3 is 15 residues. Germline V CDR1 and CDR2: MNHEY, SVGAGI. The CDR3 region is CASSYSGGARETQYF. The CDR3 bases are TGTGCCAGCAGTTACTCTGGGGGCGCCAGGGAGACCCAGTACTTC.